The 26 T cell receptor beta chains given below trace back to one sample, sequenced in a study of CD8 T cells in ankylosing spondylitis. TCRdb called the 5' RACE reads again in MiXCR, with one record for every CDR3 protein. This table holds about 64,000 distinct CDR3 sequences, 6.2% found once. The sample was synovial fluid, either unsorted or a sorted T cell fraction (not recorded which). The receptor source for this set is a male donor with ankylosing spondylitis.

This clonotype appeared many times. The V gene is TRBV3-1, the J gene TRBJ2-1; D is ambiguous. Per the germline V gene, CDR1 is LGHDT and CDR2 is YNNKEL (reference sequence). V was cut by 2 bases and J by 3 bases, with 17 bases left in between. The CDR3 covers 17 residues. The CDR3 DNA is TGTGCCAGCAGCCAACCCGGATTCGACACCAACTACAATGAGCAGTTCTTC. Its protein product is CASSQPGFDTNYNEQFF.

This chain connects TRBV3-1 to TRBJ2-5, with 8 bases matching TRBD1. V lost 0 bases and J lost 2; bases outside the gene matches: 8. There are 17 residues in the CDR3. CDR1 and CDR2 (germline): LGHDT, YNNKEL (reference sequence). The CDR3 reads CASSQDLLGQAQETQYF. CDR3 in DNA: TGTGCCAGCAGCCAAGATCTTTTGGGACAGGCTCAAGAGACCCAGTACTTC.

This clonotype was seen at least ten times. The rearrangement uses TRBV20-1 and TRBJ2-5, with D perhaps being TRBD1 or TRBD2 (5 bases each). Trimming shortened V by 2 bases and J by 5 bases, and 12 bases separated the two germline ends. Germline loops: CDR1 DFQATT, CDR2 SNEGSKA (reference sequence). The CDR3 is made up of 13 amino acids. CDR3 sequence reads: CSARMVEGETQYF. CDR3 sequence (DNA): TGCAGTGCTAGAATGGTCGAGGGGGAGACCCAGTACTTC.

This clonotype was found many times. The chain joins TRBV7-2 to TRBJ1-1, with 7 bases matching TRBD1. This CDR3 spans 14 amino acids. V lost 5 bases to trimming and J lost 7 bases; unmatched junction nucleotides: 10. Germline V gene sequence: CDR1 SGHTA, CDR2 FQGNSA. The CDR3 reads CASSIPGGRDEAFF. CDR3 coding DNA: TGTGCCAGCAGCATACCAGGGGGTCGCGATGAAGCTTTCTTT.

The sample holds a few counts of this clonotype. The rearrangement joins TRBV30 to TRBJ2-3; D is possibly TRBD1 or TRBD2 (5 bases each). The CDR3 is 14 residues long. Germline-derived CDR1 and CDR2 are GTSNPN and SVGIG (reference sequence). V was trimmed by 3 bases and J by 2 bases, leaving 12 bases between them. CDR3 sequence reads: CAWRPRGVTDTQYF. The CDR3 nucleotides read TGTGCCTGGAGACCTCGGGGCGTCACAGATACGCAGTATTTT. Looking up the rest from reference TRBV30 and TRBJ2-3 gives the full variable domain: SQTIHQWPATLVQPVGSPLSLECTVEGTSNPNLYWYRQAAGRGLQLLFYSVGIGQISSEVPQNLSASRPQDRQFILSSKKLLLSDSGFYLCAWRPRGVTDTQYFGPGTRLTVL.

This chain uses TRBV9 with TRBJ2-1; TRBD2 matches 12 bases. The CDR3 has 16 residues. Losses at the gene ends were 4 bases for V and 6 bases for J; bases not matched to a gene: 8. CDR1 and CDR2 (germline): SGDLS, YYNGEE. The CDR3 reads CASSPRTSGNINEQFF. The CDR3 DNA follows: TGTGCCAGCAGCCCCCGGACTAGCGGGAATATCAATGAGCAGTTCTTC. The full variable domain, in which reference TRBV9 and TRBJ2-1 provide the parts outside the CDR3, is DSGVTQTPKHLITATGQRVTLRCSPRSGDLSVYWYQQSLDQGLQFLIQYYNGEERAKGNILERFSAQQFPDLHSELNLSSLELGDSALYFCASSPRTSGNINEQFFGPGTRLTVL.

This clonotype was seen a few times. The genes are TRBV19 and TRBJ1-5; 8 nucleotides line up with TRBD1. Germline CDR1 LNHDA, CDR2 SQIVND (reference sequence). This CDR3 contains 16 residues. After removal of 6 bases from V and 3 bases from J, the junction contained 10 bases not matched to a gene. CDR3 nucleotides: TGTGCCAGTAGACCTTGGGACAGGACGATCAATCAGCCCCAGCATTTT. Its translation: CASRPWDRTINQPQHF.

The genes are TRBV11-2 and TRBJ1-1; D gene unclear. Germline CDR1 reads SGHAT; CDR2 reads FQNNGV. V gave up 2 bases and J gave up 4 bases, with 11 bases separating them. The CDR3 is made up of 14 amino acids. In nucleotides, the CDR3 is TGTGCCAGCAGCTTAAGCCGGGCGACCACTGAAGCTTTCTTT. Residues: CASSLSRATTEAFF.

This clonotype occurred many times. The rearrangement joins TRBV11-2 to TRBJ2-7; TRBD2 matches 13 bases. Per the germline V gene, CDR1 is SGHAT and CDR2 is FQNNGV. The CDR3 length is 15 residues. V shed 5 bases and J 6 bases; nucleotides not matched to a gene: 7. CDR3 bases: TGTGCCAGCAGCATTCCGGGACTAGCGGGGATCGAGCAGTACTTC. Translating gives CASSIPGLAGIEQYF.

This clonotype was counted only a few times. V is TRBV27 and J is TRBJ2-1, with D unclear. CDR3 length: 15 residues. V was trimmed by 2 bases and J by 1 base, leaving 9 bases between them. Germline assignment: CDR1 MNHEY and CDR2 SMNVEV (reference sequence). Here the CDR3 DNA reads TGTGCCAGCAGTTTAAGGTTAACATCCTACAATGAGCAGTTCTTC. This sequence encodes CASSLRLTSYNEQFF.

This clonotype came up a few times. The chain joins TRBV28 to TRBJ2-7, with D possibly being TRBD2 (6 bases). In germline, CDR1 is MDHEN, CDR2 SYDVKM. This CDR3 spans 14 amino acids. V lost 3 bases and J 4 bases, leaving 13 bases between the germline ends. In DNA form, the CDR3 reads TGTGCCAGCAGTTTGGGGTGGGGGGTGTACGAGCAGTACTTC. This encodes CASSLGWGVYEQYF.

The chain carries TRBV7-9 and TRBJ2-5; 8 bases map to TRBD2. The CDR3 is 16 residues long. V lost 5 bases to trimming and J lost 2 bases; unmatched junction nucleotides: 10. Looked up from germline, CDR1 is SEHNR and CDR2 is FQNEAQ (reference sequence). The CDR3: CASSPALAGEQETQYF. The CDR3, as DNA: TGTGCCAGCAGCCCAGCTCTAGCGGGCGAGCAAGAGACCCAGTACTTC.

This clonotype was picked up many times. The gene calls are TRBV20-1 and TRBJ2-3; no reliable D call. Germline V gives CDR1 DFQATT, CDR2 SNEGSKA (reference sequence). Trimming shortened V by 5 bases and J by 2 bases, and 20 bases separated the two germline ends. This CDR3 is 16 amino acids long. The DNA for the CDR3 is TGCAGTGCTGCACACCGGCGGACCCGGATCACAGATACGCAGTATTTT. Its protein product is CSAAHRRTRITDTQYF.

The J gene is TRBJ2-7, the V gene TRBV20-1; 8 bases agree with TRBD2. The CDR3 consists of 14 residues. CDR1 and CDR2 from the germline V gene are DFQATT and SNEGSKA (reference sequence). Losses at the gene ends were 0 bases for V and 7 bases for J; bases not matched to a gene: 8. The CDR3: CSARDWTGGLEQYF. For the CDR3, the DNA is TGCAGTGCTAGAGATTGGACGGGAGGGCTGGAGCAGTACTTC.

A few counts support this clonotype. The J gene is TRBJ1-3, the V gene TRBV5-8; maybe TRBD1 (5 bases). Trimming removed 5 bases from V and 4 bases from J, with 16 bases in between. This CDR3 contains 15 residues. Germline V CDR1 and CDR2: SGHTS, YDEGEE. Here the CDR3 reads CASSSVPQGGNTIYF. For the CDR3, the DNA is TGTGCCAGCAGTTCGGTTCCGCAGGGAGGAAACACCATATATTTT.

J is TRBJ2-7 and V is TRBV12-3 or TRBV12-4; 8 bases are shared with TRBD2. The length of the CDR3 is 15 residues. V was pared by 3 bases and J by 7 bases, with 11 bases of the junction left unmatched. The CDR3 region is CASSLERGTIAEQYF. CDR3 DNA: TGTGCCAGCAGTTTGGAGCGGGGGACGATTGCTGAGCAGTACTTC.

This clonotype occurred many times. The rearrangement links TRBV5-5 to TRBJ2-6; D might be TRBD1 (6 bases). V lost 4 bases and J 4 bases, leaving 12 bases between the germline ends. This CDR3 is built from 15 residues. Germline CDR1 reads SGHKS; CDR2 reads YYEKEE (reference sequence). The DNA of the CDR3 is TGTGCCAGCAGCAAACAGGGTTCCGGGGCCAACGTCCTGACTTTC. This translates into CASSKQGSGANVLTF. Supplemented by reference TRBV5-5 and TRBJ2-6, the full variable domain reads DAGVTQSPTHLIKTRGQQVTLRCSPISGHKSVSWYQQVLGQGPQFIFQYYEKEERGRGNFPDRFSARQFPNYSSELNVNALLLGDSALYLCASSKQGSGANVLTFGAGSRLTVL.

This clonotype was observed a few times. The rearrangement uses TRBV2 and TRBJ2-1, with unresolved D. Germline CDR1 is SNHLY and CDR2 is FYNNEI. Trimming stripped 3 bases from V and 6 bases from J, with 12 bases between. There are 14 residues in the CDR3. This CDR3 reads CASSDWTPGNEQFF. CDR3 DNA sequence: TGTGCCAGCAGTGATTGGACCCCAGGCAATGAGCAGTTCTTC.

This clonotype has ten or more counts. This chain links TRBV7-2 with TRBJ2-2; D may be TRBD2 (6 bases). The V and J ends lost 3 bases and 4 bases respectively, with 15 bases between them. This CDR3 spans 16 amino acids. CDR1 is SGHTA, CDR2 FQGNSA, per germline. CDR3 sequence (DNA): TGTGCCAGCAGCTTCAGGACGGGAGCGATCACCGGGGAGCTGTTTTTT. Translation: CASSFRTGAITGELFF.

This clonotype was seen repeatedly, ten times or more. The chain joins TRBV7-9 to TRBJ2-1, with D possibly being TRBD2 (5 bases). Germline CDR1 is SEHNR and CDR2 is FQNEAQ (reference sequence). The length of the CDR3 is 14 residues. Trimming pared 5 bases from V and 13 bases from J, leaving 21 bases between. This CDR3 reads CASSQEGGPVQQFF. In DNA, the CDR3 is TGTGCCAGCAGCCAAGAAGGAGGACCGGTGCAACAGTTCTTC.

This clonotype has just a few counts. The CDR3: CASSEGGLAGDEQYF. CDR3 nucleotides: TGTGCCAGCAGCGAGGGCGGACTAGCGGGAGACGAGCAGTACTTC. V and J are TRBV7-6 and TRBJ2-7, with TRBD2 matching 13 bases. Germline CDR1 is SGHVS and CDR2 is FNYEAQ. The CDR3 is made up of 15 amino acids. The junction had 6 bases not matched to a gene; V was cut back by 5 bases and J by 5 bases.

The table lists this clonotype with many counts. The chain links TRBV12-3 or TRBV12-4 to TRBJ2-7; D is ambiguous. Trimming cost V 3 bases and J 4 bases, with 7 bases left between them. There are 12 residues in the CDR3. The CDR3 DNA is TGTGCCAGCAGTTTGTTGCGTTACGAGCAGTACTTC. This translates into CASSLLRYEQYF.

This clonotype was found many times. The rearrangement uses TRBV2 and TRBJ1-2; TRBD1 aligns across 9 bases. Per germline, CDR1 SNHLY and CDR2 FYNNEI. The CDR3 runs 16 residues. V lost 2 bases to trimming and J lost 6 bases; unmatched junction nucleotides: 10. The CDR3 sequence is CASSEYNPGQGDGYTF. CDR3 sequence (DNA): TGTGCCAGCAGTGAATACAATCCGGGACAGGGCGATGGCTACACCTTC.

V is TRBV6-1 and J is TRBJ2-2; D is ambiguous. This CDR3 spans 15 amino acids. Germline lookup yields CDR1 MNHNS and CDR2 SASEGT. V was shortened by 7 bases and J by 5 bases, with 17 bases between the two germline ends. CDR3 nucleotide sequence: TGTGCCAGCAACATAGTAGCCGGATATACCGGGGAGCTGTTTTTT. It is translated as CASNIVAGYTGELFF.

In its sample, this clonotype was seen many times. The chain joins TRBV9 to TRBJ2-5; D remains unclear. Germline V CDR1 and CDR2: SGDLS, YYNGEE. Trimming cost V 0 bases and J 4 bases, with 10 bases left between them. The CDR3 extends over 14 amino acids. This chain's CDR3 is CASSVGPLGETQYF. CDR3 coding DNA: TGTGCCAGCAGCGTAGGTCCCTTGGGAGAGACCCAGTACTTC.

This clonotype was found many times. Written as DNA, the CDR3 is TGCAGTGCTAGAGGGGGACTAGCGGGAGGAAGGGAGCAGTACTTC. Translated: CSARGGLAGGREQYF. The chain links TRBV20-1 to TRBJ2-7; 15 bases are a match to TRBD2. Germline CDR1 is DFQATT and CDR2 is SNEGSKA (reference sequence). CDR3 length: 15 amino acids. The J segment lost 7 bases and the V segment lost 1 base, leaving 5 bases of the junction unmatched.